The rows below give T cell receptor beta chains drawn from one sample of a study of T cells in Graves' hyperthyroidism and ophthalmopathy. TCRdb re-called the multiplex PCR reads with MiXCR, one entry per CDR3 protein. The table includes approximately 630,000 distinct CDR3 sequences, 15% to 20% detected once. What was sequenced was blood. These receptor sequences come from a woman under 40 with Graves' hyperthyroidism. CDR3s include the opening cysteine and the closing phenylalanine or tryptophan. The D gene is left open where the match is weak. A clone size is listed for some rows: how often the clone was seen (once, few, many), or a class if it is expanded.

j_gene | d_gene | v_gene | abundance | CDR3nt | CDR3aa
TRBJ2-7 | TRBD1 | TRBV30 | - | TGTGCCTGGAGTGTACCAGGGGGCAAGCAGTACTTC | CAWSVPGGKQYF
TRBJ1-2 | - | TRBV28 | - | TGTGCCAGCAGGAGTGGCAGGGGTGGCTACACCTTC | CASRSGRGGYTF
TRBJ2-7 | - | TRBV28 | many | TGTGCCAGCAGTTTATGGCTGGGGCAGGGACCGGGCGAGCAGTACTTC | CASSLWLGQGPGEQYF
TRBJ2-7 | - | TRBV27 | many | TGTGCCAGCAGTTCCGCCGACACCCCCTACGAGCAGTACTTC | CASSSADTPYEQYF
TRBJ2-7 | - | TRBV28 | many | TGTGCCAGCAGTCTCCCCCACGGGAGTGCGGGGGAGCAGTACTTC | CASSLPHGSAGEQYF
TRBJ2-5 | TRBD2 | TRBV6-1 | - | TGTGCCAGCAGCCGCACTAGCGGGAGGGCCCGGGAGACCCAGTACTTC | CASSRTSGRARETQYF
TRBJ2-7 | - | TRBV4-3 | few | TGCGCCAGCAGCCAATCGCTAGGGTACGACGAGCAGTACTTC | CASSQSLGYDEQYF
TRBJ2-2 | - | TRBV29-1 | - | TGCAGCGTTGCCTCGGGGAGCCCGAACACCGGGGAGCTGTTTTTT | CSVASGSPNTGELFF
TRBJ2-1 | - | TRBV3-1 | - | TGTGCCAGCAGCCAAGTATCCAGGGGCAATGAGCAGTTCTTC | CASSQVSRGNEQFF
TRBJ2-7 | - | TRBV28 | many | TGTGCCAGCAGGGGAATTAGTAGCGGTTCCTACGAGCAGTACTTC | CASRGISSGSYEQYF
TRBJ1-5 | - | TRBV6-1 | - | TGTGCCAGCACCTTTGGCCGGGAGGGCAATCAGCCCCAGCATTTT | CASTFGREGNQPQHF
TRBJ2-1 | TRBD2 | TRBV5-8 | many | TGTGCCAGCAGCCCAGGACTAGCGGGAGTGATAGGAGAGCAGTTCTTC | CASSPGLAGVIGEQFF
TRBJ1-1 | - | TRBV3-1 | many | TGTGCCAGCAGCCTCCACAGGGCTATGAACACTGAAGCTTTCTTT | CASSLHRAMNTEAFF
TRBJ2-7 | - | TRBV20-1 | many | TGCAGTGCACCCTCGGAGGGGGGGATGGGGGAGCAGTACTTC | CSAPSEGGMGEQYF
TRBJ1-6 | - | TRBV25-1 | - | TGTGCCAGCATCGGGACGAAGTATAATTCACCCCTCCACTTT | CASIGTKYNSPLHF
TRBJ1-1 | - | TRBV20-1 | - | TGCAGTGCTATTACCAAGAACACTGAAGCTTTCTTT | CSAITKNTEAFF
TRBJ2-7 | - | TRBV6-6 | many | TGTGCCAGCAGTCTACTCGAGTCAGCCGTTTACGAGCAGTACTTC | CASSLLESAVYEQYF
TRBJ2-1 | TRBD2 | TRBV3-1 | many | TGTGCCAGCAGCCGGACTAGCGGGGCAAGATTCTACAATGAGCAGTTCTTC | CASSRTSGARFYNEQFF
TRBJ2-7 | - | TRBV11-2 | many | TGTGCCAGCAGCGAACTCAGGCGCGGCACACCCTACGAGCAGTACTTC | CASSELRRGTPYEQYF
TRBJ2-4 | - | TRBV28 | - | TGTGCCGGCCTCCCCTTAGCCGAAAACATTCAGTACTTC | CAGLPLAENIQYF